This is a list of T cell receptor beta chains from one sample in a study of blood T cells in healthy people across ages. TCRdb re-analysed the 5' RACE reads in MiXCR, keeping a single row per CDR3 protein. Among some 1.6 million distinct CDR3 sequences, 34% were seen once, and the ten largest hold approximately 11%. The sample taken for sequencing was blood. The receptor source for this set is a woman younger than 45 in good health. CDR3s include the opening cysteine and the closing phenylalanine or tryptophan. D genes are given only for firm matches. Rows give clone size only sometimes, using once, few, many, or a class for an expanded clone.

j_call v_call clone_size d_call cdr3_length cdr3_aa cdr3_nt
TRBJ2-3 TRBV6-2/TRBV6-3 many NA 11 CASTRDSPRYF TGTGCCAGCACCAGGGACTCCCCGAGGTATTTT
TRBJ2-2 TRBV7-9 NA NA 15 CASKTSGANTGELFF TGTGCCAGCAAAACGTCGGGGGCCAACACCGGGGAGCTGTTTTTT
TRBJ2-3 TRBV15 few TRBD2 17 CATSRDASGGAADTQYF TGTGCCACCAGCAGAGATGCTAGCGGGGGGGCCGCAGATACGCAGTATTTT
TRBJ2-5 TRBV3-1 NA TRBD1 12 CASSQGDETQYF TGTGCCAGCAGTCAGGGGGATGAGACCCAGTACTTC
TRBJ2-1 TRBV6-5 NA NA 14 CASSPEVPYNEQFF TGTGCCAGCAGCCCAGAAGTCCCCTACAATGAGCAGTTCTTC
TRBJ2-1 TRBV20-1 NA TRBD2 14 CSARRTSGGDEQFF TGCAGTGCTAGGAGGACTAGCGGGGGGGATGAGCAGTTCTTC
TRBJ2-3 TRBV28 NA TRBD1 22 CASSFLGRGQGPALEVLDTQYF TGTGCCAGCAGTTTCTTAGGCAGGGGGCAGGGACCAGCGTTGGAGGTTCTTGATACGCAGTATTTT
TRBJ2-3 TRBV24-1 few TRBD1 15 CATSETGASTDTQYF TGTGCCACCAGTGAAACAGGGGCCTCCACAGATACGCAGTATTTT
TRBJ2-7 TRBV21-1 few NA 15 CASSKAGTASYEQYF TGTGCCAGCAGCAAAGCCGGGACAGCCTCCTACGAGCAGTACTTC
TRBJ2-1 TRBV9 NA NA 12 CASNSLYNEQFF TGTGCCAGCAATAGCTTGTACAATGAGCAGTTCTTC
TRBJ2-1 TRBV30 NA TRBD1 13 CARGGTGRNEQFF TGTGCTAGGGGGGGGACAGGGCGTAATGAGCAGTTCTTC
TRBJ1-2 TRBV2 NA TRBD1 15 CASSEFPGQGGGYTF TGTGCCAGCAGTGAATTTCCGGGACAGGGTGGTGGCTACACCTTC
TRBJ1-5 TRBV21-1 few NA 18 CASSTLGQGPPLRQPQHF TGTGCCAGCAGCACCCTTGGACAGGGGCCGCCTTTACGGCAGCCCCAGCATTTT
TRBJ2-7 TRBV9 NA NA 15 CASSASAIRSYEQYF TGTGCCAGCAGCGCGTCTGCAATTAGATCCTACGAGCAGTACTTC
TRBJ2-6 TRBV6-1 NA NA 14 CASHIASGANVLTF TGTGCCAGCCATATAGCTTCTGGGGCCAACGTCCTGACTTTC
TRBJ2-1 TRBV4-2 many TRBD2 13 CASSPRGDNEQFF TGTGCCAGCAGCCCGCGGGGGGACAATGAGCAGTTCTTC
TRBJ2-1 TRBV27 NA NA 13 CASTRGTSNEQFF TGTGCCAGCACCAGGGGGACTTCAAATGAGCAGTTCTTC
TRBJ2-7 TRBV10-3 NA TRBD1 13 CAISLEDRGSQYF TGTGCCATCAGTCTAGAGGACAGGGGGTCGCAGTACTTC
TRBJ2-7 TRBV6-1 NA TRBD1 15 CASSIRGTGVYEQYF TGTGCCAGCAGTATACGGGGGACAGGGGTCTACGAGCAGTACTTC
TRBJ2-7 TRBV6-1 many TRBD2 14 CASSDSGGSYEQYF TGTGCCAGCTCTGATAGCGGGGGTTCCTACGAGCAGTACTTC
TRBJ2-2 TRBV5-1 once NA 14 CASSLMDGTGELFF TGCGCCAGCAGCCTAATGGACGGCACCGGGGAACTGTTTTTT
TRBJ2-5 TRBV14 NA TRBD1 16 CASSLYRTGGTETQYF TGTGCCAGCAGCCTCTACCGGACAGGGGGCACGGAGACCCAGTACTTC
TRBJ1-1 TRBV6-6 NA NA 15 CASSYSTPGKSEAFF TGTGCCAGCAGTTACTCGACTCCAGGGAAGAGTGAAGCTTTCTTT
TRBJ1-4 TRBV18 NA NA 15 CASSPRVSGSEKLFF TGTGCCAGCTCACCACGGGTTTCAGGTTCCGAAAAACTGTTTTTT
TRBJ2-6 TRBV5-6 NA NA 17 CASSLRQVLSGANVLTF TGTGCCAGCAGCTTGAGGCAGGTTCTCTCTGGGGCCAACGTCCTGACTTTC